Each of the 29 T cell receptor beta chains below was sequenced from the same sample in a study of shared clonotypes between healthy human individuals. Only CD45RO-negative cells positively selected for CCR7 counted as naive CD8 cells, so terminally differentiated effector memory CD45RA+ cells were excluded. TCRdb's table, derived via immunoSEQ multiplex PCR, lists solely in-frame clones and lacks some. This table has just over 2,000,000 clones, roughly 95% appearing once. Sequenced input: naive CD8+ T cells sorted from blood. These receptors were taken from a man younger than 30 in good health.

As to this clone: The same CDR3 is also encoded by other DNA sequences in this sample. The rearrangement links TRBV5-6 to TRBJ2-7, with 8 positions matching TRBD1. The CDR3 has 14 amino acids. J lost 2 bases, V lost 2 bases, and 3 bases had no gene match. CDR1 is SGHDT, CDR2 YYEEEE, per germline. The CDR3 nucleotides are TGTGCCAGCAGCTTCGGGACAGGTGCCTACGAGCAGTACTTC. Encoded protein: CASSFGTGAYEQYF.

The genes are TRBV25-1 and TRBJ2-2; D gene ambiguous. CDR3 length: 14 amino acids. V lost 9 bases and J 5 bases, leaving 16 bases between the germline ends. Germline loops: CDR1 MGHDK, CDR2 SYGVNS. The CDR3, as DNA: TGTGCCAGTGGCGACTCCATTGGGACCGGGGAGCTGTTTTTT. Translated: CASGDSIGTGELFF.

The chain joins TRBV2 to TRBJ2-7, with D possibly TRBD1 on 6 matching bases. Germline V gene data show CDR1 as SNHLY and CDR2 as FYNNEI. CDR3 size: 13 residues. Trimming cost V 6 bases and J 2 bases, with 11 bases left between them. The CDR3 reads CASRGTSAYEQYF. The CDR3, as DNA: TGTGCCAGCAGGGGGACATCGGCCTACGAGCAGTACTTC. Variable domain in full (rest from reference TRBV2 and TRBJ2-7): EPEVTQTPSHQVTQMGQEVILRCVPISNHLYFYWYRQILGQKVEFLVSFYNNEISEKSEIFDDQFSVERPDGSNFTLKIRSTKLEDSAMYFCASRGTSAYEQYFGPGTRLTVT.

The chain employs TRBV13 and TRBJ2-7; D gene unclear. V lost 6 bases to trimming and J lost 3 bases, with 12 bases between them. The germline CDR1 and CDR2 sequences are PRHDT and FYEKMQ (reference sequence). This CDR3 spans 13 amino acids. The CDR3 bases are TGTGCCAGCAGTTTAAAGGGCTTCTACGAGCAGTACTTC. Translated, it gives CASSLKGFYEQYF.

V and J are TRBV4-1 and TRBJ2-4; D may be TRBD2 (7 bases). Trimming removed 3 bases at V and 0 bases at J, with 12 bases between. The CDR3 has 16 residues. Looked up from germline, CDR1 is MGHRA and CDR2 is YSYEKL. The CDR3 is CASSHAGEGAKNIQYF. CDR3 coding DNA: TGCGCCAGCAGCCACGCAGGGGAGGGAGCCAAAAACATTCAGTACTTC.

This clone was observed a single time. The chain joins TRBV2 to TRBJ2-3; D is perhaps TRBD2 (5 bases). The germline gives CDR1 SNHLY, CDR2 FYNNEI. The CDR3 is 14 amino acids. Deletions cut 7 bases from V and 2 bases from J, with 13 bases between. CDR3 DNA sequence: TGTGCCAGCAAGGAGCGGCGCCCCACAGATACGCAGTATTTT. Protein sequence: CASKERRPTDTQYF. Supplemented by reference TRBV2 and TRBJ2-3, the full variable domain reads EPEVTQTPSHQVTQMGQEVILRCVPISNHLYFYWYRQILGQKVEFLVSFYNNEISEKSEIFDDQFSVERPDGSNFTLKIRSTKLEDSAMYFCASKERRPTDTQYFGPGTRLTVL.

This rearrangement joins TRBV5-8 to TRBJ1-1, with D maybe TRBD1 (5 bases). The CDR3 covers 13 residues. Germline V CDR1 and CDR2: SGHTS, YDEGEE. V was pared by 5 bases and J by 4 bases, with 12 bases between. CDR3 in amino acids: CASSEGLSTEAFF. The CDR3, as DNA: TGTGCCAGCAGTGAGGGGTTGAGCACTGAAGCTTTCTTT.

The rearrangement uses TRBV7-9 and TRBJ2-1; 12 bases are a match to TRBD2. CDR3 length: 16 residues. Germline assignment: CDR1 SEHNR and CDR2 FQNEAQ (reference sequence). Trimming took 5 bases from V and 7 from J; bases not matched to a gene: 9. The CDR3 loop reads CASSRLVTSGSNEQFF. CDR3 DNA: TGTGCCAGCAGCCGTTTGGTGACTAGCGGGAGTAATGAGCAGTTCTTC.

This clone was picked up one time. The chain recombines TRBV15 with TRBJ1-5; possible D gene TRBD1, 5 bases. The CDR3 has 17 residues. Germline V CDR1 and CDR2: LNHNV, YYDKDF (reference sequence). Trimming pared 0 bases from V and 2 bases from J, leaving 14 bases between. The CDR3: CATSRDNPGDGNQPQHF. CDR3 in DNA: TGTGCCACCAGCAGAGATAATCCCGGGGACGGCAATCAGCCCCAGCATTTT.

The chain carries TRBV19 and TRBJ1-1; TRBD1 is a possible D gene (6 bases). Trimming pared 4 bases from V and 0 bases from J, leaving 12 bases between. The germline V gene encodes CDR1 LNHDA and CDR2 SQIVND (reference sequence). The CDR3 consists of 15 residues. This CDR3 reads CASSTPDSLNTEAFF. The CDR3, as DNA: TGTGCCAGTAGTACCCCGGACAGTTTGAACACTGAAGCTTTCTTT.

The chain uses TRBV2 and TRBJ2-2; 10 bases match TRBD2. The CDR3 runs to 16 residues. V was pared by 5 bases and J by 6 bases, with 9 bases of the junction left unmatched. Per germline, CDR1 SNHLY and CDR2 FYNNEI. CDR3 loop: CASSRLAGEDAGELFF. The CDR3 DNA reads TGTGCCAGCAGTCGTCTAGCGGGAGAGGACGCCGGGGAGCTGTTTTTT.

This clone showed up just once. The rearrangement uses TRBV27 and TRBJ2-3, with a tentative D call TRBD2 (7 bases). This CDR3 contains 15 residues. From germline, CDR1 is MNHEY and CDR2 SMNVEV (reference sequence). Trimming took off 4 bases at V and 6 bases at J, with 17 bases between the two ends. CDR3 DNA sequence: TGTGCCAGCAGTTCCGGGCGGGGGCAGTCTGATACGCAGTATTTT. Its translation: CASSSGRGQSDTQYF.

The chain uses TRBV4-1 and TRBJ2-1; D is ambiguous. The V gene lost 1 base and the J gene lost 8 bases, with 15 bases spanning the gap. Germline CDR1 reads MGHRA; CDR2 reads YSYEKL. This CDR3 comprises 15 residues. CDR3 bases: TGCGCCAGCAGCCAAGCGTCAGGCCTGTCGGATGAGCAGTTCTTC. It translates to CASSQASGLSDEQFF.

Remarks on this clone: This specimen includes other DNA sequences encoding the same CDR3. The CDR3: CASSFQNSYEQYF. Here the CDR3 DNA reads TGTGCCAGCAGCTTCCAGAACTCCTACGAGCAGTACTTC. The chain links TRBV7-9 to TRBJ2-7; D remains unclear. The CDR3 runs 13 residues. Germline V CDR1 and CDR2: SEHNR, FQNEAQ (reference sequence). Between the trimmed V and J ends, which lost 3 bases and 0 bases, there was a span of 6 bases.

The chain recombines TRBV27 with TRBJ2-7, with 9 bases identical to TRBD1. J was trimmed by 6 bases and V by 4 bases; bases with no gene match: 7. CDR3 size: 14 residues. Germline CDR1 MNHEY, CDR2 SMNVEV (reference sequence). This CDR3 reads CASSYGTGISEQYF. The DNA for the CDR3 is TGTGCCAGCAGTTACGGGACAGGGATCAGCGAGCAGTACTTC.

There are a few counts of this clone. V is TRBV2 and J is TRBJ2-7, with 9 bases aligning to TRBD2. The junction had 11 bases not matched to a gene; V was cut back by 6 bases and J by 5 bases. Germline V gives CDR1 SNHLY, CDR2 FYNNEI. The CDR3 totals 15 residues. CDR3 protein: CASRASGLAFHEQYF. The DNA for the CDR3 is TGTGCCAGCAGGGCCTCGGGACTAGCCTTCCACGAGCAGTACTTC.

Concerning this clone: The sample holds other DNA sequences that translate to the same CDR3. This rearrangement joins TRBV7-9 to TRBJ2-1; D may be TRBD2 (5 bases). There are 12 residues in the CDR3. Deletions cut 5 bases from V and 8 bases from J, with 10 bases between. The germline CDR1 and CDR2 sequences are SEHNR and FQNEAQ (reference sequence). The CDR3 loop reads CASSPDSDEQFF. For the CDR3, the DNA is TGTGCCAGCAGCCCGGACTCCGATGAGCAGTTCTTC.

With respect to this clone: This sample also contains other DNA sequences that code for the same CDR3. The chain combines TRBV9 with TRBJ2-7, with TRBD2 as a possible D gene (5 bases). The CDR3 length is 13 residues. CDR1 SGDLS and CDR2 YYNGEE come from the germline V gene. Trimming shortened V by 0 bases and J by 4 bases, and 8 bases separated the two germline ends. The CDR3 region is CASSVVEGYEQYF. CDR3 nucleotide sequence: TGTGCCAGCAGCGTAGTAGAGGGTTACGAGCAGTACTTC.

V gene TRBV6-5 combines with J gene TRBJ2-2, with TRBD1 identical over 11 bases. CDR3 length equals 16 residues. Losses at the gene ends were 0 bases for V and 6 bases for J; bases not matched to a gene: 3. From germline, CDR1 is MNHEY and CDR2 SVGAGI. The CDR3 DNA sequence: TGTGCCAGCAGTTACTCGGGACAGGGGGGGTCCGGGGAGCTGTTTTTT. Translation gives CASSYSGQGGSGELFF.

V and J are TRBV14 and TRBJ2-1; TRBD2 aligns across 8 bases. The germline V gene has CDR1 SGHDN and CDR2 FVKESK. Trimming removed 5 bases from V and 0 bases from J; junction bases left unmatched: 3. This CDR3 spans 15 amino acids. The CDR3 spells CASSEGTSSYNEQFF. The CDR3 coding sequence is TGTGCCAGCAGCGAAGGGACTAGCTCCTACAATGAGCAGTTCTTC.

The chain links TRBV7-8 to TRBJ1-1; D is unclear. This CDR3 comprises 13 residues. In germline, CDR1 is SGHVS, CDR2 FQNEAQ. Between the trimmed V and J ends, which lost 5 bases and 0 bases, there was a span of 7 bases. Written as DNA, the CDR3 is TGTGCCAGCAGCGCCGGGATGAACACTGAAGCTTTCTTT. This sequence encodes CASSAGMNTEAFF.

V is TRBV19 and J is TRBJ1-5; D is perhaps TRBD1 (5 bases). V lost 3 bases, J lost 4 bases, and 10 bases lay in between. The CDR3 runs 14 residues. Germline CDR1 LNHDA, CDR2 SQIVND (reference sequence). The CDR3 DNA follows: TGTGCCAGTAGTATGGGGGGAGCAAATCAGCCCCAGCATTTT. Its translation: CASSMGGANQPQHF.

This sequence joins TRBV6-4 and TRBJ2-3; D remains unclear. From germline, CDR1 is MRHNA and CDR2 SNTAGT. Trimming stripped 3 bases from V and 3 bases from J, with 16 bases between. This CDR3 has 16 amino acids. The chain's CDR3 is CASSDGVGRRTDTQYF. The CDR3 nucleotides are TGTGCCAGCAGTGATGGGGTCGGGCGAAGGACAGATACGCAGTATTTT.

The CDR3 region is CASRKTGQGRTNTEAFF. The CDR3, as DNA: TGTGCCAGCAGGAAAACCGGACAGGGAAGAACGAACACTGAAGCTTTCTTT. J is TRBJ1-1 and V is TRBV5-6, with 8 bases that match TRBD1. Germline V CDR1 and CDR2: SGHDT, YYEEEE. With V trimmed by 5 bases and J by 1 base, 13 bases remained unmatched. The CDR3 is 17 amino acids.

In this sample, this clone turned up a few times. DNA of the CDR3: TGTGCCAGCAGTGGTTCTGACTCTCTCCTCCACTTT. Translated: CASSGSDSLLHF. This chain links TRBV2 with TRBJ1-6; D not resolved. V dropped 4 bases and J dropped 15 bases, with 13 bases sitting between them. The CDR3 is 12 residues long. The germline V gene has CDR1 SNHLY and CDR2 FYNNEI.

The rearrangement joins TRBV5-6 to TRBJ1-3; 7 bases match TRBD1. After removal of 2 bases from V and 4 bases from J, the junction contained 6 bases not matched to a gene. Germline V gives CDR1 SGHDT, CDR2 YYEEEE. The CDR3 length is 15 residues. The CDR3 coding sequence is TGTGCCAGCAGCTTACAGGGGCTTGAAGGAAACACCATATATTTT. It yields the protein CASSLQGLEGNTIYF.

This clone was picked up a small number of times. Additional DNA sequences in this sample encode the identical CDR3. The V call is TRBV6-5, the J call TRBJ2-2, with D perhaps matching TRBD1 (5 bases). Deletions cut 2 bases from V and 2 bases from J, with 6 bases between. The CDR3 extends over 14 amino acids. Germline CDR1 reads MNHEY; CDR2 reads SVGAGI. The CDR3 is CASSYGANTGELFF. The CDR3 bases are TGTGCCAGCAGTTACGGGGCTAACACCGGGGAGCTGTTTTTT.

CDR3 in amino acids: CASSYSLTGGTEAFF. CDR3 sequence (DNA): TGTGCCAGCAGTTACTCGCTGACAGGGGGAACTGAAGCTTTCTTT. The chain employs TRBV6-5 and TRBJ1-1; 9 bases line up with TRBD1. The length of the CDR3 is 15 residues. Germline lookup yields CDR1 MNHEY and CDR2 SVGAGI. Trimming removed 0 bases from V and 5 bases from J; junction bases left unmatched: 4.

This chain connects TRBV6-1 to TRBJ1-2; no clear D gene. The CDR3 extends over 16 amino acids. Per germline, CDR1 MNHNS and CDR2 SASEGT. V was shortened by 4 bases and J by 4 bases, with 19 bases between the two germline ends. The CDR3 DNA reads TGTGCCAGCAGTGGAGACGGGCCCTCCCCGGCCTATGGCTACACCTTC. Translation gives CASSGDGPSPAYGYTF.